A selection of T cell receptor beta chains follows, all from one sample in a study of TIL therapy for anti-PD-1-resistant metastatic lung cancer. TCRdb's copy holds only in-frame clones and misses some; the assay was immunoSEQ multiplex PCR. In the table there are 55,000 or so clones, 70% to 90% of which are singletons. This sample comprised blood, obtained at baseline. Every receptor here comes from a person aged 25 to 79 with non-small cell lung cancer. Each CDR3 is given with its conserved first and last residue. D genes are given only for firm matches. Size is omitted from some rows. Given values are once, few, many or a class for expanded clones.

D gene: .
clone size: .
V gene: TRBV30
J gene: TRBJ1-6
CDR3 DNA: TGTGCCTGGAGTGTATTGGGAAAGTCACCCCTCCACTTT
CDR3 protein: CAWSVLGKSPLHF

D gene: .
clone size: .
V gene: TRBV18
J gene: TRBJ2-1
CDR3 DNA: TGTGCCAGCTCACCACCGGGGTACAGCTCCTACAATGAGCAGTTCTTC
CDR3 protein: CASSPPGYSSYNEQFF

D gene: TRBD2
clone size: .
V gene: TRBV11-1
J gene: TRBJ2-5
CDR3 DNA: TGTGCCAGCAGCCCCCTGTCGCGGGGGTTCCAAGAGACCCAGTACTTC
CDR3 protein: CASSPLSRGFQETQYF

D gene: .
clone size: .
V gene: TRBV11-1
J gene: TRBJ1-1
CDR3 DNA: TGTGCCAGCAGCAGGGGCCGAGGGAACACTGAAGCTTTCTTT
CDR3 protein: CASSRGRGNTEAFF

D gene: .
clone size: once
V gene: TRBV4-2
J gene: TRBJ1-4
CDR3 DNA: TGTGCCAGCAGCCCCACCGGGAGAAACGATAATGAAAAACTGTTTTTT
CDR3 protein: CASSPTGRNDNEKLFF

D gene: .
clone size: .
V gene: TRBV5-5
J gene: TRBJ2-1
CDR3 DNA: TGTGCCAGCGGACCGACTGGGGTCTACAATGAGCAGTTCTTC
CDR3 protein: CASGPTGVYNEQFF

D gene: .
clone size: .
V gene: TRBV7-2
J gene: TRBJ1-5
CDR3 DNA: TGTGCCAGCAGTTACCTCTGGGATCAGCCCCAGCATTTT
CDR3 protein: CASSYLWDQPQHF

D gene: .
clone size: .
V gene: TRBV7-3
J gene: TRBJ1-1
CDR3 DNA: TGTGCCAGCAGCCCCCAGGGACGGACACTAACTGAAGCTTTCTTT
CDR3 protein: CASSPQGRTLTEAFF

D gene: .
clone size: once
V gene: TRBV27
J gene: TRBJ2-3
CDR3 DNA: TGTGCCAGCAAGCGTGTGGGGGGCACAGATACGCAGTATTTT
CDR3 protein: CASKRVGGTDTQYF

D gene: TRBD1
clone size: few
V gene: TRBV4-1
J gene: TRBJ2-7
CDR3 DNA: TGCGCCAGCAGCCCTAGGGGACAGGGGTCCCACGAGCAGTACTTC
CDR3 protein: CASSPRGQGSHEQYF

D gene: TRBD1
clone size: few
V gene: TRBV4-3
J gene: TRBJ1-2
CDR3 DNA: TGCGCCAGCAGCCAGCCCCCCTTTCATACGGGACAGGTCCGTGGCTACACCTTC
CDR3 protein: CASSQPPFHTGQVRGYTF

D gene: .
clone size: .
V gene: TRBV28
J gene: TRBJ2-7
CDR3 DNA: TGTGCCAGCAGCCCCGACGTACACGGCGAGCAGTACTTC
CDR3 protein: CASSPDVHGEQYF

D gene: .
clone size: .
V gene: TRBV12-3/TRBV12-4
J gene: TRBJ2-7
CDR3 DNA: TGTGCCAGCAGTTTAAGGGATCAAGGCGAGCAGTACTTC
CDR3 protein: CASSLRDQGEQYF

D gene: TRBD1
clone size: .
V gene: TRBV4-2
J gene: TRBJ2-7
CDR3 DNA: TGTGCCAGCAGCCAAGGCTGGACAGGGATCTACGAGCAGTACTTC
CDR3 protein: CASSQGWTGIYEQYF

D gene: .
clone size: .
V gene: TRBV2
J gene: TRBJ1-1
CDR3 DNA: TGTGCCAGCAGTGGACCCGGGGCCACTGAAGCTTTCTTT
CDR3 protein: CASSGPGATEAFF

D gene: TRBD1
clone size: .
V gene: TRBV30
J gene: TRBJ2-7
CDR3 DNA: TGTGCCTGGAGCCCGACAGGGCGGGAGCAGTACTTC
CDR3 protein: CAWSPTGREQYF

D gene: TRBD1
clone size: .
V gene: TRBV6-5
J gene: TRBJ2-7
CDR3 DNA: TGTGCCAGCAGTTACGGGACAGGGGACGAGCAGTACTTC
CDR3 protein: CASSYGTGDEQYF

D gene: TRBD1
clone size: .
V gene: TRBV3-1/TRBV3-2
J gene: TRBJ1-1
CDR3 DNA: TGTGCCAGCAGCCATAGTGACAGGGAATCTGAAGCTTTCTTT
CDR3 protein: CASSHSDRESEAFF

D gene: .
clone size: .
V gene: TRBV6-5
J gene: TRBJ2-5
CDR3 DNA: TGTGCCAGCAGGAGGGCTGGGCTCAAAGAGACCCAGTACTTC
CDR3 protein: CASRRAGLKETQYF

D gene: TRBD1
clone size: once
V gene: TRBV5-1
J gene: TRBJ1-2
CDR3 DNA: TGCGCCAGCAGCTTGGACAGGGGGGGCGTCTATGGCTACACCTTC
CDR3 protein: CASSLDRGGVYGYTF

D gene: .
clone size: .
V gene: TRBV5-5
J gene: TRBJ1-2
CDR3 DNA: TGTGCCAGCAGCTTTGGGAGCGTTAACTATGGCTACACCTTC
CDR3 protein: CASSFGSVNYGYTF

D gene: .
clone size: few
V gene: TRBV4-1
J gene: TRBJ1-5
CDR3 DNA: TGCGCCAGCAGGGATGTGGGTCGCAATCAGCCCCAGCATTTT
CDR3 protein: CASRDVGRNQPQHF

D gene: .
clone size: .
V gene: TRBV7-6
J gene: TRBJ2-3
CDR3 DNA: TGTGCCAGCAGCTCCTCCAGGGGGGGATCTACGCAGTATTTT
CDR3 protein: CASSSSRGGSTQYF

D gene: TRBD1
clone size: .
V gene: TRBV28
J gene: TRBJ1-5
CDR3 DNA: TGTGCCAGCAGGACGCTGGGACAGGGATTCCTTCGAAAGCTTAGCAATCAGCCCCAGCATTTT
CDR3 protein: CASRTLGQGFLRKLSNQPQHF

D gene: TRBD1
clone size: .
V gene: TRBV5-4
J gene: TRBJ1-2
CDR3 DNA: TGTGCCAGCAGCTCGTACCGGGACAGGGCTAACTATGGCTACACCTTC
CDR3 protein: CASSSYRDRANYGYTF

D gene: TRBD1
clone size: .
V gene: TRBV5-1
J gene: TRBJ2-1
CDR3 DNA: TGCGCCAGCAGCTTAGATGACAGGGGCGATGAGCAGTTCTTC
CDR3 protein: CASSLDDRGDEQFF

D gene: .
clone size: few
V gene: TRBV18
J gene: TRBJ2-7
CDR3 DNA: TGTGCCAGCTCCCGTGCTGAGACGGCCATTGGCGAGCAGTACTTC
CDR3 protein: CASSRAETAIGEQYF

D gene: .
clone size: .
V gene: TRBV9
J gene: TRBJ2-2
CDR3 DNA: TGTGCCAGCAGCGTAGGGTCGGTGACGAACACCGGGGAGCTGTTTTTT
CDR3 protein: CASSVGSVTNTGELFF

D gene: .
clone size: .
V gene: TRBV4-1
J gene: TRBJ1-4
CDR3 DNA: TGCGCCAGCAGCCAAGTTGCAGCTAGTAATGAAAAACTGTTTTTT
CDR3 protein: CASSQVAASNEKLFF

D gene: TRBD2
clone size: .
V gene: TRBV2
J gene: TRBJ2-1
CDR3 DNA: TGTGCCAGCACGGTGCTAGCGGGGGACAATGAGCAGTTCTTC
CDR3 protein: CASTVLAGDNEQFF

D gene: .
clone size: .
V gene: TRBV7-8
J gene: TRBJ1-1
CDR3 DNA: TGTGCCAGCAGCTTAGTCGGGGTCGGCGACACTGAAGCTTTCTTT
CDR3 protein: CASSLVGVGDTEAFF

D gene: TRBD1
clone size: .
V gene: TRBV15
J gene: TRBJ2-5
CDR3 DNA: TGTGCCACCAGCAGAGAACAGGGGGAGACCCAGTACTTC
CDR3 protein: CATSREQGETQYF